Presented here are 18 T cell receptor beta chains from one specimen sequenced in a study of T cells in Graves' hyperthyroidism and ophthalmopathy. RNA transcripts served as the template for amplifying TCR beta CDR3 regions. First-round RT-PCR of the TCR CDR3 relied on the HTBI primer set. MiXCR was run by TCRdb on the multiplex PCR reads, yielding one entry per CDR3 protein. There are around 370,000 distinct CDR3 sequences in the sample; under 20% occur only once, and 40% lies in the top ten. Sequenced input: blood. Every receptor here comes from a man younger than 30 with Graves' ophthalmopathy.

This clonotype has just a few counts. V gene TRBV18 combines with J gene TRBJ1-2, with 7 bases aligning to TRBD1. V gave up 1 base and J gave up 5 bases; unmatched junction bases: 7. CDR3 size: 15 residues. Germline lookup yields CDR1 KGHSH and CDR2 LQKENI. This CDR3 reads CASSPRDSPFYGYTF. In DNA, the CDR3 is TGTGCCAGCTCACCACGGGACAGCCCTTTTTATGGCTACACCTTC.

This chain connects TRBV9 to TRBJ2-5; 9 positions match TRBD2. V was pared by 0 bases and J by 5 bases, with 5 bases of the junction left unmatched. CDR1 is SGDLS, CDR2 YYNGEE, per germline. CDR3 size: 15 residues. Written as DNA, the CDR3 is TGTGCCAGCAGCGTAGGGCTAGCGGGGCGGGAGACCCAGTACTTC. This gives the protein CASSVGLAGRETQYF.

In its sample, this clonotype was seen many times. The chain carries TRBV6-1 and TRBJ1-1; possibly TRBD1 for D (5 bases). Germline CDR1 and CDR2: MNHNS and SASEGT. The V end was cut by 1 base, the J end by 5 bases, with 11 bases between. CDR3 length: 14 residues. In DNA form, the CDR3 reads TGTGCCAGCAGTGAAGTAGGGGCCGGAACTGAAGCTTTCTTT. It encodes CASSEVGAGTEAFF.

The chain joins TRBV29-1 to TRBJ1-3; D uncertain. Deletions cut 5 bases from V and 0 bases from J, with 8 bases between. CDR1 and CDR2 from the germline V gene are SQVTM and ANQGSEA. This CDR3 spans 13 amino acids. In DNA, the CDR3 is TGCAGCGTTAGCCCCCGCTCTGGAAACACCATATATTTT. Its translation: CSVSPRSGNTIYF.

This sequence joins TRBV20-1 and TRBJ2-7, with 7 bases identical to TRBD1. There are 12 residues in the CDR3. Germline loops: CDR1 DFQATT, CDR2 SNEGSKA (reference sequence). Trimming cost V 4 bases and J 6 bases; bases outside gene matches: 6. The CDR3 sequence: CSATVTGFEQYF. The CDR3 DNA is TGCAGTGCTACAGTGACAGGGTTCGAGCAGTACTTC.

The CDR3 nucleotides read TGCGCCAGCAGTGAGTTCCGACATACGCATGAGCAGTTCTTC. The encoded protein is CASSEFRHTHEQFF. The rearrangement links TRBV10-1 to TRBJ2-1; D is ambiguous. The CDR3 runs to 14 residues. Germline V gene sequence: CDR1 WNHNN, CDR2 SYGVQD (reference sequence). The V end lost 1 base, the J end lost 8 bases, and 12 bases lay between the germline ends.

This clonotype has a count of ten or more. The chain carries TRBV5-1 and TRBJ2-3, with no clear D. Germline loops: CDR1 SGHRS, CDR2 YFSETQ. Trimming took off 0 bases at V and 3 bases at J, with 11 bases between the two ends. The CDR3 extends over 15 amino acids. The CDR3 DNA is TGCGCCAGCAGCTTGGTAAAGGATTTGACAGATACGCAGTATTTT. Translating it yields CASSLVKDLTDTQYF.

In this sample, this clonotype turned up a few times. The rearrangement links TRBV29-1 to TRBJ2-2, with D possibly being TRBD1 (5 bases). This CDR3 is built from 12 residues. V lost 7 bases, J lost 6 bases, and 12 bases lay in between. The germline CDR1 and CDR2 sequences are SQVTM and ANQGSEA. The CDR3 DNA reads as TGCAGCGCGTGGACATTGGCCGGGGAGCTGTTTTTT. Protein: CSAWTLAGELFF.

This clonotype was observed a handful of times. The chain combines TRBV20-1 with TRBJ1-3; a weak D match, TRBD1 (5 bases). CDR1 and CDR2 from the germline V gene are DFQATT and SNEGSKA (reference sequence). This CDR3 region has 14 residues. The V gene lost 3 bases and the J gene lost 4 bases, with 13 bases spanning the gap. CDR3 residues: CSARDVRAGNTIYF. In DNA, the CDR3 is TGCAGTGCTAGGGACGTCAGGGCGGGAAACACCATATATTTT.

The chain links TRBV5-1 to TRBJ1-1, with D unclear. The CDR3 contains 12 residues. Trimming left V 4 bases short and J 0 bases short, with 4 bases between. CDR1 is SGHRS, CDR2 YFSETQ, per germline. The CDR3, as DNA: TGCGCCAGCAGCGACATGAACACTGAAGCTTTCTTT. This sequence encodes CASSDMNTEAFF.

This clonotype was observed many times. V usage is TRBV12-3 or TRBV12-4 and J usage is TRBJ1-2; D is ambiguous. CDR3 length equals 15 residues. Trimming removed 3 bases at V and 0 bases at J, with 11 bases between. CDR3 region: CASSFLSPANYGYTF. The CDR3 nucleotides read TGTGCCAGCAGTTTTCTAAGTCCAGCTAACTATGGCTACACCTTC.

For the CDR3, the DNA is TGCGCCAGCAGCTCTCAAACCGGGACAGGAGGAGAGACCCAGTACTTC. Residues: CASSSQTGTGGETQYF. The V call is TRBV5-1, the J call TRBJ2-5, with 8 bases that match TRBD1. This CDR3 spans 16 amino acids. Germline lookup yields CDR1 SGHRS and CDR2 YFSETQ. With 3 bases clipped from V and 4 bases from J, the junction kept 11 bases outside the gene matches.

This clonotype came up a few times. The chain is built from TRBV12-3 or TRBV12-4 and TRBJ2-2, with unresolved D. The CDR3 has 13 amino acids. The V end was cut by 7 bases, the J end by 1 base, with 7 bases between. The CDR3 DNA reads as TGTGCCAGCAACGGGCAGAACACCGGGGAGCTGTTTTTT. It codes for CASNGQNTGELFF.

The CDR3 spells CASSAQQGEAFF. DNA for the CDR3: TGTGCCAGCAGCGCCCAGCAGGGAGAAGCTTTCTTT. The chain employs TRBV9 and TRBJ1-1, with D possibly matching TRBD1 (5 bases). Germline V gene data show CDR1 as SGDLS and CDR2 as YYNGEE. The CDR3 is 12 amino acids. Trimming removed 3 bases at V and 8 bases at J, with 11 bases between.

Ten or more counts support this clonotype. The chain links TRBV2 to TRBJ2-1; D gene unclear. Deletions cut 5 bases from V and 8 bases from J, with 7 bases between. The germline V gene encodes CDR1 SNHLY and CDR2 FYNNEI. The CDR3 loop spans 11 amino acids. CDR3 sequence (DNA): TGTGCCAGCAGTATTTTTTATGAGCAGTTCTTC. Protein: CASSIFYEQFF. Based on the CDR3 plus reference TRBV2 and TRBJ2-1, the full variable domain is EPEVTQTPSHQVTQMGQEVILRCVPISNHLYFYWYRQILGQKVEFLVSFYNNEISEKSEIFDDQFSVERPDGSNFTLKIRSTKLEDSAMYFCASSIFYEQFFGPGTRLTVL.

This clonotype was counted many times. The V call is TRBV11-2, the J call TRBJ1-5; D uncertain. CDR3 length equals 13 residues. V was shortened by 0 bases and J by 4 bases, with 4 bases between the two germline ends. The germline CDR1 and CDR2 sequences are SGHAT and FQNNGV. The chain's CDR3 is CASSLEENQPQHF. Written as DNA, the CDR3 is TGTGCCAGCAGCTTAGAGGAAAATCAGCCCCAGCATTTT.

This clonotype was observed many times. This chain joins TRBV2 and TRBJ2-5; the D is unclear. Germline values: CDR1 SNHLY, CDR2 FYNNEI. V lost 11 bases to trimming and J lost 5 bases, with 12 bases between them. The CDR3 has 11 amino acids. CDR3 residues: CASSDWETQYF. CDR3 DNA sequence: TGTGCCTCCTCAGATTGGGAGACCCAGTACTTC.

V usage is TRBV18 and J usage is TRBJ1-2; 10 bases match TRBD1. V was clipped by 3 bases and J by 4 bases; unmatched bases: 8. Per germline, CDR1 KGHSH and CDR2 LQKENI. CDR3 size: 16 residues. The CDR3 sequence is CASSPPLTGGGYGYTF. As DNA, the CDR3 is TGTGCCAGCTCACCTCCGCTGACAGGGGGCGGCTATGGCTACACCTTC. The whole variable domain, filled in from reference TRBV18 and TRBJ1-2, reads NAGVMQNPRHLVRRRGQEARLRCSPMKGHSHVYWYRQLPEEGLKFMVYLQKENIIDESGMPKERFSAEFPKEGPSILRIQQVVRGDSAAYFCASSPPLTGGGYGYTFGSGTRLTVV.